This entry lists 7 T cell receptor beta chains sequenced from one sample in a study of cytomegalovirus exposure and HLA in healthy donors. The primer mix had 60 Vbeta and 13 Jbeta primers. The method was immunoSEQ multiplex PCR; TCRdb's version includes in-frame clones alone and lacks a portion of them. The sample records around 180,000 clones, 70% to 80% being singletons. Input material: PBMCs. Every receptor here comes from a woman between 50 and 59 years old in good health and CMV-seronegative.

The CDR3 DNA is TGTGCCAGCAGCTCAGCGGGTAGGTATGAGCAGTTCTTC. Translating gives CASSSAGRYEQFF. The chain employs TRBV5-4 and TRBJ2-1; maybe TRBD2 (6 bases). From germline, CDR1 is SGHNT and CDR2 YYREEE (reference sequence). The CDR3 totals 13 residues. V lost 3 bases and J lost 8, with 12 bases in between.

The table lists this clone with a few counts. CDR3 DNA sequence: TGTGCCGCTTCGAGGGTGGTGGACACTGAAGCTTTCTTT. Protein sequence: CAASRVVDTEAFF. The chain is built from TRBV19 and TRBJ1-1, with D unresolved. The germline V and J ends were trimmed by 11 bases and 3 bases, with 16 bases remaining between them. Germline CDR1 reads LNHDA; CDR2 reads SQIVND (reference sequence). There are 13 residues in the CDR3.

The V call is TRBV27, the J call TRBJ2-5; D ambiguous. Trimming cost V 2 bases and J 1 base, with 8 bases left between them. Looked up from germline, CDR1 is MNHEY and CDR2 is SMNVEV (reference sequence). This CDR3 contains 14 residues. The CDR3, as DNA: TGTGCCAGCAGTTTAACAGAAGGCCAAGAGACCCAGTACTTC. Protein sequence: CASSLTEGQETQYF.

V is TRBV23-1 and J is TRBJ2-3, with TRBD2 identical over 11 bases. TRBV23-1 is annotated as an ORF whose role is uncertain. CDR3 length equals 15 residues. V trimming: 1 base; J trimming: 9 bases; junction bases outside the gene matches: 6. CDR3 residues: CASSQCWASGGTQYF. CDR3 DNA: TGCGCCAGCAGTCAATGTTGGGCTAGCGGGGGGACGCAGTATTTT.

This clone occurred once. The rearrangement joins TRBV7-9 to TRBJ2-5; 10 positions match TRBD1. The germline V gene encodes CDR1 SEHNR and CDR2 FQNEAQ (reference sequence). The ends lost 3 bases at V and 4 bases at J; junction bases unmatched: 8. There are 16 residues in the CDR3. The DNA of the CDR3 is TGTGCCAGCAGCTTGGGTGACAGGGGGCATCGAGAGACCCAGTACTTC. This codes for CASSLGDRGHRETQYF.

The V call is TRBV27, the J call TRBJ2-7, with 7 bases matching TRBD1. Germline lookup yields CDR1 MNHEY and CDR2 SMNVEV (reference sequence). The V and J ends lost 2 bases and 0 bases, in that order; junction bases with no gene match: 4. The CDR3 loop spans 15 amino acids. The CDR3 DNA reads as TGTGCCAGCAGTTTAAGAGGGGGCCCCTCCTACGAGCAGTACTTC. Its protein product is CASSLRGGPSYEQYF.

This clone appeared a few times. The V gene is TRBV6-4, the J gene TRBJ2-3; 7 positions agree with TRBD1. Germline V gives CDR1 MRHNA, CDR2 SNTAGT. The V gene end was trimmed by 6 bases and the J gene end by 6 bases; junction bases not matched to a gene: 9. The CDR3 is made up of 14 amino acids. The CDR3 sequence is CASSPGQDGDTQYF. The CDR3 DNA reads TGTGCCAGCAGCCCTGGACAGGACGGGGATACGCAGTATTTT.